These 26 T cell receptor beta chains were sequenced from one sample in a study of chemoradiotherapy in HPV16-positive cancers. Clones were read by immunoSEQ multiplex PCR, and TCRdb kept only the in-frame ones, dropping some. The data contain 7,500 to 10,000 clones, around 80% of them singletons. This material was acquired from a patient who underwent chemoradiotherapy. The receptor set was obtained from a human donor with HPV-associated anogenital cancer.

The chain joins TRBV4-3 to TRBJ2-3; 8 nucleotides agree with TRBD2. Looked up from germline, CDR1 is LGHNA and CDR2 is YSLEER. This CDR3 region has 15 residues. V dropped 4 bases and J dropped 2; count of bases not matched to a gene: 5. The CDR3 loop is CASSPFSGNTDTQYF. In DNA form, the CDR3 reads TGCGCCAGCAGCCCGTTTAGCGGGAACACAGATACGCAGTATTTT.

This rearrangement joins TRBV28 to TRBJ1-2, with a possible D match to TRBD1 (5 bases). Germline-derived CDR1 and CDR2 are MDHEN and SYDVKM. This CDR3 comprises 12 residues. Between the trimmed V and J ends, which lost 3 bases and 4 bases, there was a span of 6 bases. The CDR3 is CASSLGGYGYTF. CDR3 coding DNA: TGTGCCAGCAGTTTGGGGGGCTATGGCTACACCTTC.

This clone was recorded a few times. The chain is built from TRBV28 and TRBJ2-7, with a possible D match to TRBD1 (5 bases). The germline V and J ends were trimmed by 5 bases and 2 bases, with 7 bases remaining between them. In germline, CDR1 is MDHEN, CDR2 SYDVKM. CDR3 size: 12 residues. The CDR3 here is CASSLDTYEQYF. Written as DNA, the CDR3 is TGTGCCAGCAGTCTGGACACCTACGAGCAGTACTTC. The variable domain in full, with the rest retrieved from reference TRBV28 and TRBJ2-7, is DVKVTQSSRYLVKRTGEKVFLECVQDMDHENMFWYRQDPGLGLRLIYFSYDVKMKEKGDIPEGYSVSREKKERFSLILESASTNQTSMYLCASSLDTYEQYFGPGTRLTVT.

V gene TRBV23-1 combines with J gene TRBJ2-7; D uncertain. TRBV23-1 is noted as an ORF with a role that remains uncertain. The CDR3 runs to 13 residues. Trimming cost V 2 bases and J 5 bases, with 10 bases left between them. In DNA form, the CDR3 reads TGCGCCAGCAGTCAAGTTAGATGCAACGAGCAGTACTTC. Encoded protein: CASSQVRCNEQYF.

V is TRBV2 and J is TRBJ2-7; D is perhaps TRBD1 (6 bases). The length of the CDR3 is 13 residues. Germline CDR1 SNHLY, CDR2 FYNNEI. V lost 7 bases to trimming and J lost 1 base, with 11 bases between them. Here the CDR3 DNA reads TGTGCCAGCACTCGGACAGATTCCTACGAGCAGTACTTC. Encoded protein: CASTRTDSYEQYF. The full variable domain, rest sourced from reference TRBV2 and TRBJ2-7, is EPEVTQTPSHQVTQMGQEVILRCVPISNHLYFYWYRQILGQKVEFLVSFYNNEISEKSEIFDDQFSVERPDGSNFTLKIRSTKLEDSAMYFCASTRTDSYEQYFGPGTRLTVT.

The chain recombines TRBV6-5 with TRBJ1-1; D perhaps matches TRBD1 (6 bases). The germline V and J ends were trimmed by 2 bases and 3 bases, with 10 bases remaining between them. There are 14 residues in the CDR3. The germline V gene encodes CDR1 MNHEY and CDR2 SVGAGI. This CDR3 is CASSYDRWDTEAFF. The CDR3 DNA follows: TGTGCCAGCAGTTACGACAGGTGGGACACTGAAGCTTTCTTT.

The rearrangement uses TRBV5-1 and TRBJ2-5; 11 nucleotides align to TRBD2. The germline V gene encodes CDR1 SGHRS and CDR2 YFSETQ. V lost 0 bases and J lost 5; bases outside the gene matches: 0. This CDR3 has 14 amino acids. The chain's CDR3 is CASSLGLAGETQYF. CDR3 in DNA: TGCGCCAGCAGCTTGGGACTAGCGGGGGAGACCCAGTACTTC.

This clone has only a few counts. The chain combines TRBV7-6 with TRBJ2-7; 9 bases map to TRBD2. Germline-derived CDR1 and CDR2 are SGHVS and FNYEAQ. Trimming removed 3 bases from V and 2 bases from J; junction bases left unmatched: 11. The CDR3 is 17 amino acids. The CDR3 coding sequence is TGTGCCAGCAGCTTTAGCGGGGGACTGAACCGGGCCTACGAGCAGTACTTC. It is translated as CASSFSGGLNRAYEQYF.

This chain uses TRBV30 with TRBJ2-1; 8 nucleotides align to TRBD2. Germline CDR1 GTSNPN, CDR2 SVGIG (reference sequence). Unmatched junction bases numbered 7, after V lost 8 bases and J lost 4 bases. The CDR3 extends over 13 amino acids. CDR3 sequence: CAGTGGGYNEQFF. For the CDR3, the DNA is TGTGCCGGCACGGGAGGGGGTTACAATGAGCAGTTCTTC. Using reference TRBV30 and TRBJ2-1 for the parts outside the CDR3, the full variable domain is SQTIHQWPATLVQPVGSPLSLECTVEGTSNPNLYWYRQAAGRGLQLLFYSVGIGQISSEVPQNLSASRPQDRQFILSSKKLLLSDSGFYLCAGTGGGYNEQFFGPGTRLTVL.

The CDR3 is CASSPQGVPNTEAFF. As DNA, the CDR3 is TGCGCCAGCAGCCCCCAGGGGGTGCCGAACACTGAAGCTTTCTTT. The chain is built from TRBV4-3 and TRBJ1-1; TRBD1 agrees at 7 bases. CDR1 LGHNA and CDR2 YSLEER come from the germline V gene. This CDR3 is 15 amino acids long. The V gene end was trimmed by 4 bases and the J gene end by 1 base; junction bases not matched to a gene: 6.

This sequence joins TRBV5-1 and TRBJ2-1; tentatively, D is TRBD1 (6 bases). This CDR3 spans 17 amino acids. Trimming removed 4 bases from V and 0 bases from J, with 17 bases in between. Germline V gives CDR1 SGHRS, CDR2 YFSETQ. The CDR3 spells CASSLGRDTFSYNEQFF. Written as DNA, the CDR3 is TGCGCCAGCAGCCTCGGCCGGGACACCTTCTCCTACAATGAGCAGTTCTTC.

V gene TRBV9 combines with J gene TRBJ2-1; TRBD2 agrees at 11 bases. Per the germline V gene, CDR1 is SGDLS and CDR2 is YYNGEE. The J segment lost 3 bases and the V segment lost 4 bases, leaving 6 bases of the junction unmatched. CDR3 length: 16 residues. CDR3 loop: CASSSRLAGSYNEQFF. The CDR3 bases are TGTGCCAGCAGCTCCCGACTAGCGGGGAGCTACAATGAGCAGTTCTTC. Full variable domain (missing parts from reference TRBV9 and TRBJ2-1): DSGVTQTPKHLITATGQRVTLRCSPRSGDLSVYWYQQSLDQGLQFLIQYYNGEERAKGNILERFSAQQFPDLHSELNLSSLELGDSALYFCASSSRLAGSYNEQFFGPGTRLTVL.

V is TRBV19 and J is TRBJ1-2; D possibly corresponds to TRBD1 (6 bases). Germline V lookup: CDR1 LNHDA, CDR2 SQIVND (reference sequence). V was shortened by 1 base and J by 2 bases, with 14 bases between the two germline ends. The CDR3 totals 16 residues. This CDR3 is CASSIGYREKNYGYTF. The CDR3 nucleotides are TGTGCCAGTAGTATAGGATACAGGGAGAAGAACTATGGCTACACCTTC.

The chain joins TRBV7-6 to TRBJ2-3, with TRBD2 matching over 11 bases. CDR3 length: 15 residues. Germline CDR1 and CDR2: SGHVS and FNYEAQ. V lost 1 base to trimming and J lost 5 bases; unmatched junction nucleotides: 2. CDR3 in DNA: TGTGCCAGCAGCTTAGTAGCGGGGGGGATAGATACGCAGTATTTT. Translation: CASSLVAGGIDTQYF.

The chain joins TRBV15 to TRBJ2-5, with TRBD2 identical over 10 bases. The CDR3 has 16 amino acids. Germline CDR1 is LNHNV and CDR2 is YYDKDF (reference sequence). V shed 3 bases and J 5 bases; nucleotides not matched to a gene: 9. The CDR3 loop reads CATSRASGSTWETQYF. The CDR3 coding sequence is TGTGCCACCAGCAGGGCTAGCGGGAGCACCTGGGAGACCCAGTACTTC. Combining the CDR3 with reference TRBV15 and TRBJ2-5 gives the whole variable domain DAMVIQNPRYQVTQFGKPVTLSCSQTLNHNVMYWYQQKSSQAPKLLFHYYDKDFNNEADTPDNFQSRRPNTSFCFLDIRSPGLGDTAMYLCATSRASGSTWETQYFGPGTRLLVL.

This clone has just a few counts. This sequence joins TRBV7-9 and TRBJ2-1; no reliable D call. The CDR3 is 10 amino acids. The V gene's germline CDR1 is SEHNR and CDR2 FQNEAQ (reference sequence). V shed 1 base and J shed 8 bases, with 0 bases lying between them. DNA of the CDR3: TGTGCCAGCAGCTTAGATGAGCAGTTCTTC. Amino acids: CASSLDEQFF.

The rearrangement joins TRBV4-2 to TRBJ2-5; 10 nucleotides align to TRBD2. V lost 4 bases and J lost 0; bases outside the gene matches: 8. Germline V gene lookup returns CDR1 LGHNA and CDR2 YNFKEQ. This CDR3 comprises 17 residues. The CDR3 DNA is TGTGCCAGCAGCCCCCAGGCTAGCGGGGGCTACCAAGAGACCCAGTACTTC. The encoded protein is CASSPQASGGYQETQYF.

This clone was counted a few times. The rearrangement links TRBV19 to TRBJ2-2; 9 bases are a match to TRBD1. Per germline, CDR1 LNHDA and CDR2 SQIVND (reference sequence). V dropped 4 bases and J dropped 5; count of bases not matched to a gene: 5. CDR3 length equals 15 residues. The CDR3 DNA reads as TGTGCCAGTAGTAATGGACAGGGGTTTACCGGGGAGCTGTTTTTT. This sequence encodes CASSNGQGFTGELFF.

The chain has TRBV9 and TRBJ1-2, with a weak D call TRBD1 (6 bases). The V end was cut by 3 bases, the J end by 2 bases, with 14 bases between. Germline CDR1 reads SGDLS; CDR2 reads YYNGEE. CDR3 size: 15 residues. CDR3 coding DNA: TGTGCCAGCAGCGCAGGTCGGGGGCTAAACTATGGCTACACCTTC. Translation: CASSAGRGLNYGYTF. Full variable domain (rest looked up from reference TRBV9 and TRBJ1-2): DSGVTQTPKHLITATGQRVTLRCSPRSGDLSVYWYQQSLDQGLQFLIQYYNGEERAKGNILERFSAQQFPDLHSELNLSSLELGDSALYFCASSAGRGLNYGYTFGSGTRLTVV.

V is TRBV19 and J is TRBJ1-5; unclear D gene. Trimming took 5 bases from V and 7 from J, leaving 15 bases between them. The germline CDR1 and CDR2 sequences are LNHDA and SQIVND (reference sequence). The CDR3 runs to 14 residues. The CDR3 here is CASSPASVGQPQHF. CDR3 coding DNA: TGTGCCAGTAGTCCAGCCTCGGTAGGCCAGCCCCAGCATTTT.

This chain connects TRBV6-1 to TRBJ2-1; 12 nucleotides match TRBD2. The CDR3 totals 16 residues. CDR1 MNHNS and CDR2 SASEGT come from the germline V gene. V lost 4 bases, J lost 9 bases, and 10 bases stayed unmatched. CDR3 bases: TGTGCCAGCAGTGCAAAAGCTAGCGGGGGGGCGAGTGAGCAGTTCTTC. Protein: CASSAKASGGASEQFF.

This clone came up a few times. The rearrangement joins TRBV5-6 to TRBJ1-5; D is unresolved. This CDR3 comprises 15 residues. Germline V gives CDR1 SGHDT, CDR2 YYEEEE. V lost 3 bases and J lost 7, with 17 bases in between. DNA of the CDR3: TGTGCCAGCAGCTCCGCGGATGGAATGGGGCAGCCCCAGCATTTT. It encodes CASSSADGMGQPQHF.

The chain recombines TRBV28 with TRBJ1-5; maybe TRBD1 (5 bases). Germline V gene lookup returns CDR1 MDHEN and CDR2 SYDVKM. The ends were cut back, 6 bases at V and 3 bases at J, with 12 bases in the middle. This CDR3 is 14 amino acids long. The CDR3 coding sequence is TGTGCCAGCAGGCTCCGGGACTTCAATCAGCCCCAGCATTTT. Translated: CASRLRDFNQPQHF.

The rearrangement uses TRBV19 and TRBJ2-3, with 10 bases lining up with TRBD1. CDR1 LNHDA and CDR2 SQIVND come from the germline V gene (reference sequence). The CDR3 is made up of 16 amino acids. After removal of 6 bases from V and 6 bases from J, the junction contained 12 bases not matched to a gene. The CDR3 spells CASSRTGTGVQDTQYF. The DNA for the CDR3 is TGTGCCAGTAGCCGGACCGGGACAGGGGTTCAGGATACGCAGTATTTT.

The chain carries TRBV5-4 and TRBJ2-2; 8 bases align to TRBD1. The CDR3 consists of 15 residues. With 4 bases clipped from V and 5 bases from J, the junction kept 7 bases outside the gene matches. Germline CDR1 is SGHNT and CDR2 is YYREEE (reference sequence). In nucleotides, the CDR3 is TGTGCCAGCAGCCTGCAGGGGGCCAGGACCGGGGAGCTGTTTTTT. Amino acids: CASSLQGARTGELFF.

The rearrangement links TRBV27 to TRBJ2-7; D might be TRBD1 or TRBD2, each matching 6 bases. The germline CDR1 and CDR2 sequences are MNHEY and SMNVEV (reference sequence). The CDR3 has 16 residues. With 0 bases removed from V and 0 bases from J, the gap between germline ends came to 12 bases. The CDR3 DNA reads as TGTGCCAGCAGTTTATCAGGGGGGAAGAGCTCCTACGAGCAGTACTTC. This gives the protein CASSLSGGKSSYEQYF.